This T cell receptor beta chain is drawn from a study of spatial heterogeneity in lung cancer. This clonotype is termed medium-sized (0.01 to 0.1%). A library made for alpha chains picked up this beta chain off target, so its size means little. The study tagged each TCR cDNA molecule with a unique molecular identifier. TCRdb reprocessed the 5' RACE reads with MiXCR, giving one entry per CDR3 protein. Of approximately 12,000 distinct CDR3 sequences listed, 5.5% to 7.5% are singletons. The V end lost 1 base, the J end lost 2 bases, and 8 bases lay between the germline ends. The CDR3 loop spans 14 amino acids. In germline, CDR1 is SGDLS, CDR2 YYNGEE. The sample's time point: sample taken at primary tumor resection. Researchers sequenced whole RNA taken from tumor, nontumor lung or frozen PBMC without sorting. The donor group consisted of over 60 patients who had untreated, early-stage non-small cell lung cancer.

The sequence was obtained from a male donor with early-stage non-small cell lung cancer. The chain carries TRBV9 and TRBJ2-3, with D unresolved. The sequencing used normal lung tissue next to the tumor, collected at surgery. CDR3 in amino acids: CASSVLSNTDTQYF. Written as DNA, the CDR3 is TGTGCCAGCAGCGTACTCTCAAACACAGATACGCAGTATTTT.